The 30 T cell receptor beta chains below all came from one sample that was sequenced in a study of technical replicates of blood from a handful of donors. The data were produced by immunoSEQ multiplex PCR, yet TCRdb's version contains in-frame clones alone and is incomplete. The repertoire consists of 50,000 to 60,000 clones, with 91% occurring once and the leading ten covering approximately 3.9%. The sequenced sample consisted of PBMCs. The receptor source for this set is a human donor in good health. Some clones in this sample may be carry-over from other donors' samples.

The CDR3 protein is CASSLGAGGGADTQYF. The CDR3 nucleotides read TGTGCCAGCAGTTTAGGGGCGGGAGGGGGCGCAGATACGCAGTATTTT. The chain uses TRBV27 and TRBJ2-3; TRBD2 matches at 9 bases. V lost 2 bases to trimming and J lost 4 bases; unmatched junction nucleotides: 7. The CDR3 covers 16 residues. Germline V gene data show CDR1 as MNHEY and CDR2 as SMNVEV (reference sequence).

In this sample, this clone turned up once. The chain combines TRBV7-9 with TRBJ1-4; tentatively, D is TRBD1 (6 bases). Trimming shortened V by 5 bases and J by 7 bases, and 14 bases separated the two germline ends. The germline V gene encodes CDR1 SEHNR and CDR2 FQNEAQ (reference sequence). The CDR3 extends over 14 amino acids. The CDR3 protein is CASSQGWGPEKLFF. The CDR3 DNA sequence: TGTGCCAGCAGCCAGGGTTGGGGGCCTGAAAAACTGTTTTTT.

The genes are TRBV19 and TRBJ1-5; no clear D. Trimming removed 1 base at V and 6 bases at J, with 10 bases between. Germline assignment: CDR1 LNHDA and CDR2 SQIVND (reference sequence). The CDR3 contains 14 residues. In DNA form, the CDR3 reads TGTGCCAGTAGTATAGTTTCCGAGAGTCAGCCCCAGCATTTT. Its translation is CASSIVSESQPQHF.

V is TRBV2 and J is TRBJ2-7; D not certain. Germline V CDR1 and CDR2: SNHLY, FYNNEI. CDR3 size: 14 residues. The V end was cut by 1 base, the J end by 3 bases, with 10 bases between. The CDR3 DNA sequence: TGTGCCAGCAGTGAAGAATGGCAAAGCTACGAGCAGTACTTC. Its protein is CASSEEWQSYEQYF.

The rearrangement uses TRBV10-3 and TRBJ1-5; D perhaps matches TRBD1 (6 bases). The germline V gene has CDR1 ENHRY and CDR2 SYGVKD. This CDR3 comprises 14 residues. Trimming pared 5 bases from V and 4 bases from J, leaving 12 bases between. The CDR3 region has the DNA TGTGCCATCAGTATAGAGGGGGATAATCAGCCCCAGCATTTT. Its translation: CAISIEGDNQPQHF.

The chain recombines TRBV7-8 with TRBJ2-3; 9 bases align to TRBD1. Germline V gene lookup returns CDR1 SGHVS and CDR2 FQNEAQ. Trimming cost V 1 base and J 9 bases; bases outside gene matches: 14. CDR3 length: 17 amino acids. DNA for the CDR3: TGTGCCAGCAGCTTAGGCTGGACAAAAATAACAGGGGGCACGCAGTATTTT. It codes for CASSLGWTKITGGTQYF.

This clone was counted once. The chain employs TRBV20-1 and TRBJ1-2, with 7 bases matching TRBD1. V gave up 6 bases and J gave up 6 bases; unmatched junction bases: 4. CDR3 length: 11 residues. Germline CDR1 reads DFQATT; CDR2 reads SNEGSKA (reference sequence). The CDR3 coding sequence is TGCAGTGCCGCCAGGGGGGATGGCTACACCTTC. It yields the protein CSAARGDGYTF.

The V call is TRBV13, the J call TRBJ2-5; 8 positions agree with TRBD1. Trimming at V came to 5 bases and at J to 4 bases, leaving 3 bases not matched to a gene. From germline, CDR1 is PRHDT and CDR2 FYEKMQ (reference sequence). The CDR3 covers 13 residues. The CDR3 region is CASSPGTGETQYF. The CDR3 coding sequence is TGTGCCAGCAGCCCAGGGACAGGAGAGACCCAGTACTTC.

This clone came up a few times. J is TRBJ2-7 and V is TRBV30; D perhaps matches TRBD2 (5 bases). The CDR3 is 15 amino acids. Per the germline V gene, CDR1 is GTSNPN and CDR2 is SVGIG (reference sequence). V lost 0 bases to trimming and J lost 6 bases, with 18 bases between them. The CDR3 spells CAWSVRGTRIGEQYF. The CDR3 region has the DNA TGTGCCTGGAGTGTACGGGGAACCCGGATAGGCGAGCAGTACTTC.

The V call is TRBV27, the J call TRBJ2-7; D might be TRBD1 (5 bases). Trimming cost V 6 bases and J 4 bases, with 16 bases left between them. CDR3 length: 14 residues. The V gene's germline CDR1 is MNHEY and CDR2 SMNVEV (reference sequence). The CDR3 sequence is CASRDSPNLYEQYF. CDR3 in DNA: TGTGCCAGCAGAGACAGCCCCAATCTGTACGAGCAGTACTTC.

J is TRBJ2-7 and V is TRBV5-4, with TRBD2 matching 14 bases. The CDR3 is made up of 16 amino acids. Looked up from germline, CDR1 is SGHNT and CDR2 is YYREEE (reference sequence). V dropped 0 bases and J dropped 3; count of bases not matched to a gene: 2. CDR3 DNA sequence: TGTGCCAGCAGCTTGGCAGGGACTAGCGGGAGCTACGAGCAGTACTTC. It encodes CASSLAGTSGSYEQYF.

The V gene is TRBV6-4, the J gene TRBJ1-3; D uncertain. The CDR3 is made up of 15 amino acids. CDR1 is MRHNA and CDR2 is SNTAGT in the germline V gene. The ends were cut back, 4 bases at V and 3 bases at J, with 13 bases in the middle. CDR3 DNA: TGTGCCAGCAGTGGGTACAGAATCCATGGAAACACCATATATTTT. It encodes CASSGYRIHGNTIYF.

This chain joins TRBV5-4 and TRBJ2-1; 8 bases fit TRBD2. CDR1 is SGHNT and CDR2 is YYREEE in the germline V gene (reference sequence). This CDR3 is 17 amino acids long. J gave up 0 bases and V 0 bases, and 5 bases lay outside the gene matches. The CDR3 region has the DNA TGTGCCAGCAGCTTGGGTGCGGGGGGCCGCTCCTACAATGAGCAGTTCTTC. Protein sequence: CASSLGAGGRSYNEQFF. The full variable domain, rest sourced from reference TRBV5-4 and TRBJ2-1, is ETGVTQSPTHLIKTRGQQVTLRCSSQSGHNTVSWYQQALGQGPQFIFQYYREEENGRGNFPPRFSGLQFPNYSSELNVNALELDDSALYLCASSLGAGGRSYNEQFFGPGTRLTVL.

The CDR3 coding sequence is TGTGCCAGTAGTATCCTCCCCAACAGGGGTGGCTACGAGCAGTACTTC. Translating gives CASSILPNRGGYEQYF. V usage is TRBV19 and J usage is TRBJ2-7; 7 positions match TRBD1. CDR1 and CDR2 (germline): LNHDA, SQIVND (reference sequence). Trimming at V came to 3 bases and at J to 3 bases, leaving 11 bases not matched to a gene. The CDR3 sequence is 16 residues long.

The gene calls are TRBV5-6 and TRBJ1-5, with TRBD1 matching over 7 bases. CDR1 and CDR2 (germline): SGHDT, YYEEEE. Unmatched junction bases numbered 6, after V lost 4 bases and J lost 2 bases. The CDR3 covers 15 residues. CDR3 amino acids: CASSLDRRGNQPQHF. CDR3 DNA sequence: TGTGCCAGCAGCCTGGACAGGCGAGGCAATCAGCCCCAGCATTTT.

The chain is built from TRBV11-2 and TRBJ2-3, with 8 bases that match TRBD1. Germline V lookup: CDR1 SGHAT, CDR2 FQNNGV. V lost 5 bases, J lost 4 bases, and 11 bases stayed unmatched. This CDR3 spans 16 amino acids. CDR3 bases: TGTGCCAGCAGCCACCATACGGACAGGGAGGCAGATACGCAGTATTTT. Its translation is CASSHHTDREADTQYF.

The chain employs TRBV7-8 and TRBJ1-2, with 8 bases lining up with TRBD1. The V gene end was trimmed by 2 bases and the J gene end by 5 bases; junction bases not matched to a gene: 10. Germline lookup yields CDR1 SGHVS and CDR2 FQNEAQ. This CDR3 has 16 amino acids. The CDR3 nucleotides read TGTGCCAGCAGCTTAACGCAGACAGGGGTTCGGTATGGCTACACCTTC. Protein product: CASSLTQTGVRYGYTF.

This CDR3 is CASSTGTGSSYEQYF. CDR3 coding DNA: TGTGCCAGCAGTACCGGGACAGGGAGCTCCTACGAGCAGTACTTC. The V and J genes are TRBV7-9 and TRBJ2-7, with 9 nucleotides matching TRBD1. The CDR3 has 15 amino acids. Germline assignment: CDR1 SEHNR and CDR2 FQNEAQ (reference sequence). V shed 6 bases and J 0 bases; nucleotides not matched to a gene: 6. Using reference TRBV7-9 and TRBJ2-7 for the parts outside the CDR3, the full variable domain is DTGVSQNPRHKITKRGQNVTFRCDPISEHNRLYWYRQTLGQGPEFLTYFQNEAQLEKSRLLSDRFSAERPKGSFSTLEIQRTEQGDSAMYLCASSTGTGSSYEQYFGPGTRLTVT.

V and J are TRBV5-1 and TRBJ2-2, with TRBD1 matching over 7 bases. This CDR3 region has 17 residues. V was clipped by 4 bases and J by 7 bases; unmatched bases: 16. Looked up from germline, CDR1 is SGHRS and CDR2 is YFSETQ. Here the CDR3 DNA reads TGCGCCAGCAGCCCCGATACGACAGGGACGAAGGTCGGGGAGCTGTTTTTT. Its translation is CASSPDTTGTKVGELFF.

The genes are TRBV15 and TRBJ1-5; D not resolved. The CDR3 is 14 residues long. Germline V CDR1 and CDR2: LNHNV, YYDKDF (reference sequence). Trimming cost V 0 bases and J 0 bases, with 3 bases left between them. DNA of the CDR3: TGTGCCACCAGCAGAGAGTATAGCAATCAGCCCCAGCATTTT. Residues: CATSREYSNQPQHF.

V usage is TRBV7-6 and J usage is TRBJ1-4; tentative D call: TRBD1 (5 bases). Germline values: CDR1 SGHVS, CDR2 FNYEAQ. V was pared by 3 bases and J by 5 bases, with 7 bases between. The length of the CDR3 is 13 residues. CDR3 nucleotide sequence: TGTGCCAGCAGCTTGGGGGGAAATGAAAAACTGTTTTTT. Amino acid sequence: CASSLGGNEKLFF.

CDR3 DNA sequence: TGTGCCAGCAGCTTTCGAGCGGGGGGGCCGGGTAATGAGCAGTTCTTC. It encodes CASSFRAGGPGNEQFF. J is TRBJ2-1 and V is TRBV7-3; TRBD2 agrees at 10 bases. The trim removed 3 bases at V and 7 bases at J, leaving 9 bases unmatched. This CDR3 region has 16 residues. Looked up from germline, CDR1 is SGHTA and CDR2 is FQGTGA.

The V gene is TRBV7-3, the J gene TRBJ2-3; possibly TRBD1 for D (5 bases). The germline gives CDR1 SGHTA, CDR2 FQGTGA. V lost 5 bases and J 1 base, leaving 13 bases between the germline ends. The CDR3 spans 15 residues. The CDR3 spells CASSLGAVGTDTQYF. The DNA for the CDR3 is TGTGCCAGCAGCCTAGGGGCGGTTGGCACAGATACGCAGTATTTT.

This clone was picked up one time. The chain employs TRBV7-2 and TRBJ2-5, with 9 bases lining up with TRBD2. J was trimmed by 5 bases and V by 5 bases; bases with no gene match: 15. The CDR3 is made up of 17 amino acids. Germline values: CDR1 SGHTA, CDR2 FQGNSA. For the CDR3, the DNA is TGTGCCAGCAGCCCGCCCCTAGCGGGGCCCCGCCGGGAGACCCAGTACTTC. Amino acid sequence: CASSPPLAGPRRETQYF.

The V gene is TRBV27, the J gene TRBJ2-2; D remains ambiguous. The CDR3 covers 12 residues. CDR1 and CDR2 (germline): MNHEY, SMNVEV (reference sequence). V was clipped by 5 bases and J by 7 bases, with 8 bases between them. CDR3 residues: CASSPPGGELFF. The CDR3 nucleotides are TGTGCCAGCAGTCCTCCCGGCGGGGAGCTGTTTTTT.

This chain links TRBV18 with TRBJ2-3; D might be TRBD2 (6 bases). This CDR3 spans 13 amino acids. Germline-derived CDR1 and CDR2 are KGHSH and LQKENI. V dropped 3 bases and J dropped 7 bases, with 11 bases sitting between them. CDR3 nucleotides: TGTGCCAGCTCACCCGGGACTGAAAATACGCAGTATTTT. Encoded protein: CASSPGTENTQYF.

CDR3 sequence reads: CASSRTSGAQKETQYF. CDR3 nucleotides: TGTGCCAGCAGTAGGACTAGCGGGGCCCAAAAAGAGACCCAGTACTTC. The rearrangement links TRBV27 to TRBJ2-5; the match to TRBD2 covers 12 bases. The CDR3 spans 16 residues. Germline assignment: CDR1 MNHEY and CDR2 SMNVEV (reference sequence). With V trimmed by 5 bases and J by 3 bases, 7 bases remained unmatched.

The rearrangement joins TRBV5-4 to TRBJ2-7; TRBD1 aligns across 8 bases. In germline, CDR1 is SGHNT, CDR2 YYREEE (reference sequence). Germline trimming cut 4 bases from V and 3 bases from J; bases unmatched to any gene: 12. This CDR3 spans 16 amino acids. In nucleotides, the CDR3 is TGTGCCAGCAGCCTGCCGGGGGCAGGGGGCCTCTACGAGCAGTACTTC. It translates to CASSLPGAGGLYEQYF.

The chain combines TRBV4-2 with TRBJ2-3; 13 bases are a match to TRBD2. Germline CDR1 and CDR2: LGHNA and YNFKEQ. V was clipped by 0 bases and J by 6 bases; unmatched bases: 6. CDR3 length: 17 amino acids. CDR3 amino acids: CASSQDGLAGDMDTQYF. The CDR3 DNA reads as TGTGCCAGCAGCCAAGATGGACTAGCGGGAGATATGGATACGCAGTATTTT.

V and J are TRBV7-2 and TRBJ2-7; D unclear. The germline V gene has CDR1 SGHTA and CDR2 FQGNSA. The CDR3 has 13 amino acids. Trimming removed 2 bases from V and 0 bases from J, with 5 bases in between. The CDR3: CASSLSVSYEQYF. The CDR3 bases are TGTGCCAGCAGCTTATCGGTCTCCTACGAGCAGTACTTC. Supplemented by reference TRBV7-2 and TRBJ2-7, the full variable domain reads GAGVSQSPSNKVTEKGKDVELRCDPISGHTALYWYRQSLGQGLEFLIYFQGNSAPDKSGLPSDRFSAERTGGSVSTLTIQRTQQEDSAVYLCASSLSVSYEQYFGPGTRLTVT.